The rows below give T cell receptor beta chains drawn from one sample of a study of blood T cell repertoires in COVID-19. Some clones are missing from TCRdb's copy, which holds only in-frame ones; the method was immunoSEQ multiplex PCR. The sample has about 80,000 clones; over 65% are singletons. The sequencing sample was made of peripheral blood. All receptors derive from a middle-aged man with active or convalescent COVID-19. Each CDR3 is given with its conserved first and last residue. The D gene is left open where the match is weak. Part of the rows lack a size; the others show once, few, many or a class for expanded clones.

abundance	v_gene	j_gene	d_gene	CDR3aa	CDR3nt
few	TRBV7-2	TRBJ2-3	NA	CASSSSGASTDTQYF	TGTGCCAGCAGCTCAAGCGGAGCGAGCACAGATACGCAGTATTTT
NA	TRBV24-1	TRBJ1-2	NA	CATSDSAAGYTF	TGTGCCACCAGTGACAGCGCGGCTGGCTACACCTTC
NA	TRBV5-3	TRBJ2-1	TRBD1	CARSNPNRDRVDSEQFF	TGTGCCAGAAGCAACCCTAATAGGGACAGGGTTGATTCTGAGCAGTTCTTC
NA	TRBV4-1	TRBJ2-5	NA	CASSQIGTVQETQYF	TGCGCCAGCAGCCAAATTGGGACTGTTCAAGAGACCCAGTACTTC
NA	TRBV2	TRBJ2-6	NA	CASRRETGANVLTF	TGTGCCAGCCGGCGGGAAACCGGGGCCAACGTCCTGACTTTC
once	TRBV9	TRBJ1-3	NA	CASSVDGRPGTIYF	TGTGCCAGCAGCGTAGATGGAAGGCCAGGCACCATATATTTT
NA	TRBV4-1	TRBJ2-1	NA	CASSHPGDDEQFF	TGCGCCAGCAGCCACCCAGGGGACGATGAGCAGTTCTTC
NA	TRBV5-6	TRBJ1-5	NA	CASSFGGPSNQPQHF	TGTGCCAGCAGCTTTGGGGGCCCTAGCAATCAGCCCCAGCATTTT
NA	TRBV9	TRBJ1-1	TRBD1	CATTRRREGTGDTEAFF	TGTGCCACTACCCGTAGGAGAGAAGGGACAGGGGACACTGAAGCTTTCTTT
NA	TRBV29-1	TRBJ1-2	NA	CSADDRRGYTF	TGCAGCGCAGATGACAGGCGTGGCTACACCTTC